Included here is one T cell receptor beta chain sequence, with context. The antigen remains undetermined. The data originate from a study of T cell responses to AZD1222 COVID-19 vaccine. Study-wide findings and caveats: Epitopes outside B.1.351 and B.1.1.7 mutated regions reportedly drew nearly half of spike TCRs. Females outnumbered males among donors, who were mostly white British; clonal diversity was possibly underestimated. Baseline seropositivity occurred in only six AZD1222 recipients. None of the repertoires were sampled until the peak T cell response had passed.

The CDR3 length is 15 residues. V was cut by 0 bases and J by 4 bases, with 12 bases left in between. CDR1 is SGHVS, CDR2 FQNEAQ, per germline. TCRdb's copy holds only in-frame clones and misses some; the assay was immunoSEQ multiplex PCR. The table includes about 56,000 clones, 80% detected once. V gene TRBV7-8 combines with J gene TRBJ2-5; D may be TRBD2 (6 bases). This receptor was taken from an adult who received the AZD1222 COVID-19 vaccine. The specimen was peripheral blood, collected 28 days after the second AZD1222 dose. The CDR3 sequence: CASSLAFMGGETQYF. CDR3 bases: TGTGCCAGCAGCTTAGCTTTTATGGGGGGAGAGACCCAGTACTTC.